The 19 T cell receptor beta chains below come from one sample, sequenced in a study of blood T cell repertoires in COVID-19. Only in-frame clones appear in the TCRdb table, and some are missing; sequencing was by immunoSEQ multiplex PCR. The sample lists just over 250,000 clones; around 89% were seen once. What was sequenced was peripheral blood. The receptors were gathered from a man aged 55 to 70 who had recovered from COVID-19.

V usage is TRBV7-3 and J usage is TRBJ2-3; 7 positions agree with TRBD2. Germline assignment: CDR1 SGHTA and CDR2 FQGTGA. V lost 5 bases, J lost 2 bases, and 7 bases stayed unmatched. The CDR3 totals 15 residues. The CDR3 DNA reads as TGTGCCAGCAGCGCCGAGACTAGCTTCACAGATACGCAGTATTTT. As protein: CASSAETSFTDTQYF.

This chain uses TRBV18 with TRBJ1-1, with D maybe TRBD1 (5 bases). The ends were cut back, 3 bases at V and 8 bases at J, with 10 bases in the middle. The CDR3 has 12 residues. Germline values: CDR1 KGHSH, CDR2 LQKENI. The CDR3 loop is CASSPRTLEAFF. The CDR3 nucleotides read TGTGCCAGCTCACCCAGGACACTGGAAGCTTTCTTT.

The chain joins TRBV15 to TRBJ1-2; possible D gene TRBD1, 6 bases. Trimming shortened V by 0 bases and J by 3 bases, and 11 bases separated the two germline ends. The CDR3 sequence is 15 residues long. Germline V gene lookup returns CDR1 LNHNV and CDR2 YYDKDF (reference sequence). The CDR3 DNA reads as TGTGCCACCAGCAGAGACAGGGGATCCCACTATGGCTACACCTTC. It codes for CATSRDRGSHYGYTF.

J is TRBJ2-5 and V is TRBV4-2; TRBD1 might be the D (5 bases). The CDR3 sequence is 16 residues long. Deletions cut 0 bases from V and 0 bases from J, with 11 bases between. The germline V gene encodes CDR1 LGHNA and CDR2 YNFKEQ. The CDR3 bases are TGTGCCAGCAGCCAAGATCATAGGGGTAACCAAGAGACCCAGTACTTC. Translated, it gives CASSQDHRGNQETQYF.

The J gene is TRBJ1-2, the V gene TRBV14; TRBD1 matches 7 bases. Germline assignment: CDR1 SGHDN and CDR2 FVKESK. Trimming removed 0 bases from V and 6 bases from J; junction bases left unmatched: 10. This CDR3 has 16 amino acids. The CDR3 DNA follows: TGTGCCAGCAGCCAAGATCGAAAGGGGGCCCGGGATGGCTACACCTTC. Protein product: CASSQDRKGARDGYTF. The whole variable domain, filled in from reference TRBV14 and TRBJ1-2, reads EAGVTQFPSHSVIEKGQTVTLRCDPISGHDNLYWYRRVMGKEIKFLLHFVKESKQDESGMPNNRFLAERTGGTYSTLKVQPAELEDSGVYFCASSQDRKGARDGYTFGSGTRLTVV.

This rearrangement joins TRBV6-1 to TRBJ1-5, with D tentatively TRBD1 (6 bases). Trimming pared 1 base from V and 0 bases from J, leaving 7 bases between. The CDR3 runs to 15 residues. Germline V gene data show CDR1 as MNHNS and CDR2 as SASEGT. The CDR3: CASSEVGGSNQPQHF. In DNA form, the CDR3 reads TGTGCCAGCAGTGAAGTAGGGGGTAGCAATCAGCCCCAGCATTTT.

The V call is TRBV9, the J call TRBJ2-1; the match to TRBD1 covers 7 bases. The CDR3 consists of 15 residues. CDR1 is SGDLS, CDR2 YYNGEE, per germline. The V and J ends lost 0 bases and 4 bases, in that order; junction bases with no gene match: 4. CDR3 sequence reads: CASSVGVTGYNEQFF. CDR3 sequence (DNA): TGTGCCAGCAGCGTAGGCGTGACAGGGTACAATGAGCAGTTCTTC.

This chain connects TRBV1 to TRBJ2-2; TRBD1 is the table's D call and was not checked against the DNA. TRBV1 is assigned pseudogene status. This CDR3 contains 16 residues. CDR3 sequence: CTSSVNRDRLTGELFF. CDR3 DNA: TGCACCAGCAGTGTTAACCGGGACAGGCTCACCGGGGAGCTGTTTTTT.

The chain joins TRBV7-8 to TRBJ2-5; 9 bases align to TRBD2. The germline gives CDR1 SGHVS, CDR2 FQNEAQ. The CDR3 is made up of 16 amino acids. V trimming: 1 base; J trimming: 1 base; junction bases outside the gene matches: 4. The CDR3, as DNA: TGTGCCAGCAGCTTAGGGCCAGCGGGGGGCCAAGAGACCCAGTACTTC. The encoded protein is CASSLGPAGGQETQYF. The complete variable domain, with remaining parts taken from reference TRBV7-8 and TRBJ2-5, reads GAGVSQSPRYKVAKRGQDVALRCDPISGHVSLFWYQQALGQGPEFLTYFQNEAQLDKSGLPSDRFFAERPEGSVSTLKIQRTQQEDSAVYLCASSLGPAGGQETQYFGPGTRLLVL.

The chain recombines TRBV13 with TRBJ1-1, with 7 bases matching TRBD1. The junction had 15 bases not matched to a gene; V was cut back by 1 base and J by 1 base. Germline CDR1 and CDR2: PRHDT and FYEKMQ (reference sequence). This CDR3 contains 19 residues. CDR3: CASSLVPTGGQVPNTEAFF. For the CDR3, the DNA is TGTGCCAGCAGCTTAGTCCCCACCGGCGGACAGGTTCCGAACACTGAAGCTTTCTTT. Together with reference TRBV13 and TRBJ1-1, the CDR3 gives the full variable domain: AAGVIQSPRHLIKEKRETATLKCYPIPRHDTVYWYQQGPGQDPQFLISFYEKMQSDKGSIPDRFSAQQFSDYHSELNMSSLELGDSALYFCASSLVPTGGQVPNTEAFFGQGTRLTVV.

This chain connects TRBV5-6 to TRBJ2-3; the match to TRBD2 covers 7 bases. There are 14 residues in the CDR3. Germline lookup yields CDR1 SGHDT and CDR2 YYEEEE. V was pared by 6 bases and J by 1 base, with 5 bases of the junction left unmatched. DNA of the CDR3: TGTGCCAGCACCCGACGGGGGGGCACAGATACGCAGTATTTT. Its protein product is CASTRRGGTDTQYF.

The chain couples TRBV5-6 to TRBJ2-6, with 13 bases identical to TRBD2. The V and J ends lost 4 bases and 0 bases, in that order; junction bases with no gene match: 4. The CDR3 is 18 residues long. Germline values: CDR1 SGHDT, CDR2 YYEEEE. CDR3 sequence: CASSLRTSGGSGANVLTF. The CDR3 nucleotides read TGTGCCAGCAGCCTTAGGACTAGCGGGGGCTCTGGGGCCAACGTCCTGACTTTC.

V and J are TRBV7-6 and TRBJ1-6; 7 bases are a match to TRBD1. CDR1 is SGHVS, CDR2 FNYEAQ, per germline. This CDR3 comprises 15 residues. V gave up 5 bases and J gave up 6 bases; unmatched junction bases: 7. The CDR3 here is CASSKTGDLNSPLHF. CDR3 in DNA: TGTGCCAGCAGCAAAACAGGGGATCTTAATTCACCCCTCCACTTT.

The CDR3 sequence: CASSDMGTGELFF. In DNA form, the CDR3 reads TGTGCCAGCAGTGACATGGGCACCGGGGAGCTGTTTTTT. This chain uses TRBV7-3 with TRBJ2-2; D not certain. This CDR3 is 13 amino acids long. Trimming removed 6 bases at V and 4 bases at J, with 9 bases between. In germline, CDR1 is SGHTA, CDR2 FQGTGA.

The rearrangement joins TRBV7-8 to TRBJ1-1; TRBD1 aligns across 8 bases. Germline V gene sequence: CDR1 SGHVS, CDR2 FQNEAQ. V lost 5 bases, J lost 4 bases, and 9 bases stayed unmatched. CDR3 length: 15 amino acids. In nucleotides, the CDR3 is TGTGCCAGCAGCCCGTGGACAGGGAGTACCACTGAAGCTTTCTTT. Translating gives CASSPWTGSTTEAFF.

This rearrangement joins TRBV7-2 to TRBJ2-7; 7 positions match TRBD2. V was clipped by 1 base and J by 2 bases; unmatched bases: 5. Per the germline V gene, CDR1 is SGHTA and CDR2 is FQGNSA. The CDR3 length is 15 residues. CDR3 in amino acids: CASSLGTGGTYEQYF. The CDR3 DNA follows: TGTGCCAGCAGCTTAGGGACGGGGGGAACCTACGAGCAGTACTTC.

The CDR3 sequence: CSVEFAGGSKTQYF. The CDR3 nucleotides are TGCAGCGTTGAATTTGCGGGGGGATCGAAGACCCAGTACTTC. The J gene is TRBJ2-5, the V gene TRBV29-1; 8 bases line up with TRBD2. This CDR3 region has 14 residues. In germline, CDR1 is SQVTM, CDR2 ANQGSEA. With 2 bases clipped from V and 6 bases from J, the junction kept 8 bases outside the gene matches.

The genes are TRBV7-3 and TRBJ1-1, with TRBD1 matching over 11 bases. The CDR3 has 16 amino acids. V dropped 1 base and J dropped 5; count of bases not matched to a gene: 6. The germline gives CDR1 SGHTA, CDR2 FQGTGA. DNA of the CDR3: TGTGCCAGCAGCTTAATTGGGACAGGGGGTGTGACTGAAGCTTTCTTT. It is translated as CASSLIGTGGVTEAFF.

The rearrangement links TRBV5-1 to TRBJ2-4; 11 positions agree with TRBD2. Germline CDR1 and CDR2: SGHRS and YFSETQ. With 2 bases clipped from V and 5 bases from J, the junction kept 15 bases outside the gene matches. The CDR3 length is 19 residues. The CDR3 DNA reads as TGCGCCAGCAGCTTCCTGGGGCCTGCTAGCGGGGGGTCTGAAAACATTCAGTACTTC. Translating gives CASSFLGPASGGSENIQYF.